This T cell receptor beta chain was retrieved from a study of T cells in localized non-small cell lung cancer. Method: immunoSEQ multiplex PCR; TCRdb's copy keeps in-frame clones and lacks some. This table has over 15,000 clones, roughly nine tenths appearing once. The CDR3 has 15 amino acids. Trimming removed 5 bases from V and 5 bases from J, with 13 bases in between. Germline CDR1 MDHEN, CDR2 SYDVKM. The rearrangement joins TRBV28 to TRBJ1-6; unclear D gene. The sequencing here drew on peripheral blood, taken before any cancer treatment. The origin of this receptor is a woman aged 35 to 69 with stage I lung adenocarcinoma. The CDR3 DNA sequence: TGTGCCAGCAGTCCCCCGGGTCAGAATAATTCACCCCTCCACTTT. Its protein product is CASSPPGQNNSPLHF.